What follows are 13 T cell receptor beta chains derived from one specimen sequenced in a study of CD8+CD57+ T cells in acquired aplastic anemia. Genomic DNA constituted the template upon which TCR beta VDJ and CDR3 profiling was performed. MiXCR, applied by TCRdb to the reads, yields one record per CDR3 protein. Among some 150,000 distinct CDR3 sequences listed, about 40% were seen once. The sequenced material came from sorted CD4+, CD8+, or CD8+CD57+ T cells (not recorded which) from PBMCs. These receptors all stem from a human donor in good health, serving as a control.

The table lists this clonotype with a few counts. This may stem from a read error, because a much larger clone lies one nucleotide away. The chain joins TRBV11-2 to TRBJ2-1; TRBD2 matches 7 bases. Per the germline V gene, CDR1 is SGHAT and CDR2 is FQNNGV. The CDR3 is 16 residues long. The chain's CDR3 is CAGSLMGGGSYNEQFF. The DNA for the CDR3 is TGTGCCGGCAGCCTAATGGGGGGAGGGTCCTACAATGAGCAGTTCTTC. Together with reference TRBV11-2 and TRBJ2-1, the CDR3 gives the full variable domain: EAGVAQSPRYKIIEKRQSVAFWCNPISGHATLYWYQQILGQGPKLLIQFQNNGVVDDSQLPKDRFSAERLKGVDSTLKIQPAKLEDSAVYLCAGSLMGGGSYNEQFFGPGTRLTVL.

This clonotype came up a few times. This may be a read error: a much more frequent sequence differs by one nucleotide. The chain uses TRBV20-1 and TRBJ2-1; TRBD2 matches 11 bases. Germline CDR1 and CDR2: DFQATT and SNEGSKA (reference sequence). J gave up 6 bases and V 5 bases, and 9 bases lay outside the gene matches. CDR3 length: 15 amino acids. CDR3 in DNA: TGCAGTGCTCTCTCCGGGACTAGCGGTTGCAATGAGCAGTTCTTC. Translation: CSALSGTSGCNEQFF.

The rearrangement links TRBV15 to TRBJ1-3; D not certain. This CDR3 contains 16 residues. The germline V and J ends were trimmed by 2 bases and 0 bases, with 11 bases remaining between them. The germline V gene encodes CDR1 LNHNV and CDR2 YYDKDF (reference sequence). For the CDR3, the DNA is TGTGCCACCAGCAGAAACTACCAGGACTCTGGAAACACCATATATTTT. It is translated as CATSRNYQDSGNTIYF.

V is TRBV12-5 and J is TRBJ2-2; D is unresolved. This CDR3 is built from 14 residues. Germline V gene lookup returns CDR1 LGHNT and CDR2 FRNRAP. With 3 bases removed from V and 2 bases from J, the gap between germline ends came to 7 bases. The DNA of the CDR3 is TGTGCTAGTGGTTTCGGATTAAACACCGGGGAGCTGTTTTTT. It translates to CASGFGLNTGELFF. Complete variable domain (other parts from reference TRBV12-5 and TRBJ2-2): DARVTQTPRHKVTEMGQEVTMRCQPILGHNTVFWYRQTMMQGLELLAYFRNRAPLDDSGMPKDRFSAEMPDATLATLKIQPSEPRDSAVYFCASGFGLNTGELFFGEGSRLTVL.

The chain is built from TRBV29-1 and TRBJ2-2; 9 positions agree with TRBD2. The CDR3 is 14 amino acids. From germline, CDR1 is SQVTM and CDR2 ANQGSEA. J gave up 5 bases and V 3 bases, and 4 bases lay outside the gene matches. Here the CDR3 reads CSVDRAGGTGELFF. Written as DNA, the CDR3 is TGCAGCGTTGATAGGGCGGGGGGGACCGGGGAGCTGTTTTTT.

The genes are TRBV7-8 and TRBJ1-5; the D is unclear. V lost 2 bases, J lost 0 bases, and 11 bases lay in between. The CDR3 sequence is 16 residues long. Germline loops: CDR1 SGHVS, CDR2 FQNEAQ. CDR3 coding DNA: TGTGCCAGCAGCTTATTGTACAGATATAGCAATCAGCCCCAGCATTTT. Translating gives CASSLLYRYSNQPQHF.

This clonotype occurred many times. The chain links TRBV20-1 to TRBJ2-1; D is perhaps TRBD2 (7 bases). This CDR3 is built from 15 residues. Trimming shortened V by 1 base and J by 3 bases, and 13 bases separated the two germline ends. Germline V gives CDR1 DFQATT, CDR2 SNEGSKA (reference sequence). This CDR3 is CSARARGGNYNEQFF. DNA of the CDR3: TGCAGTGCTAGAGCAAGGGGGGGTAACTACAATGAGCAGTTCTTC.

V is TRBV29-1 and J is TRBJ2-5; TRBD2 matches 7 bases. This CDR3 spans 15 amino acids. Germline CDR1 reads SQVTM; CDR2 reads ANQGSEA. J was trimmed by 5 bases and V by 3 bases; bases with no gene match: 12. The CDR3 spells CSVDGWGGTGETQYF. The DNA for the CDR3 is TGCAGCGTTGACGGTTGGGGGGGGACGGGTGAGACCCAGTACTTC.

The sample holds many counts of this clonotype. CDR3 residues: CSAALGQGGYGYTF. CDR3 nucleotides: TGCAGTGCTGCTCTTGGACAGGGCGGCTATGGCTACACCTTC. The chain carries TRBV20-1 and TRBJ1-2; TRBD1 agrees at 8 bases. Germline V gene lookup returns CDR1 DFQATT and CDR2 SNEGSKA (reference sequence). V dropped 5 bases and J dropped 4; count of bases not matched to a gene: 9. The CDR3 extends over 14 amino acids.

J is TRBJ2-3 and V is TRBV9; D possibly corresponds to TRBD2 (5 bases). Germline CDR1 SGDLS, CDR2 YYNGEE. V lost 0 bases to trimming and J lost 0 bases, with 8 bases between them. The CDR3 is 15 amino acids. For the CDR3, the DNA is TGTGCCAGCAGCGTAGTAAGCGGAAGCACAGATACGCAGTATTTT. Its translation is CASSVVSGSTDTQYF.

The rearrangement joins TRBV28 to TRBJ1-2; D is unclear. Trimming removed 1 base at V and 2 bases at J, with 8 bases between. The CDR3 has 14 residues. Germline V gene lookup returns CDR1 MDHEN and CDR2 SYDVKM. CDR3 bases: TGTGCCAGCAGTTTATTCCGCAACAACTATGGCTACACCTTC. Protein sequence: CASSLFRNNYGYTF.

CDR3 nucleotide sequence: TGTGCCAGCAGCTCCCACCGGACAGGGAAGTTCGGGGAGCTGTTTTTT. Encoded protein: CASSSHRTGKFGELFF. V is TRBV12-3 or TRBV12-4 and J is TRBJ2-2, with 8 positions matching TRBD1. The CDR3 extends over 16 amino acids. Trimming at V came to 6 bases and at J to 7 bases, leaving 13 bases not matched to a gene.

Concerning this clonotype itself: A clone one base away is much larger, so this may be a read error. V is TRBV20-1 and J is TRBJ2-4; perhaps D is TRBD1 or TRBD2 (5 bases each). Germline assignment: CDR1 DFQATT and CDR2 SNEGSKA (reference sequence). This CDR3 region has 14 residues. CDR3 in DNA: TGCAGTGCCGAGGACAACCTAGCCAAAAACATTCGGTACTTC. The encoded protein is CSAEDNLAKNIRYF.